A selection of T cell receptor beta chains follows, all from one sample in a study of CD8 T cell repertoires and HIV-1 epitope variants. Sequenced by immunoSEQ multiplex PCR; TCRdb stores in-frame clones only, minus some. The sample lists approximately 3,000 clones; roughly 71% were seen once. Their antigens remain unidentified. The sequenced sample consisted of cultured CD8+ T cells derived from PBMCs. The source is a male donor with HIV. The CDR3 runs from the conserved cysteine through the conserved F or W. Each record gives: D gene, clone size, J gene, CDR3 length, V gene, CDR3 protein, CDR3 DNA. D genes are given only for firm matches. Size tells how often a clone was seen (once, few, many) or the class of an expanded clone, and some rows leave it out.

D gene: NA
clone size: NA
J gene: TRBJ2-7
CDR3 length: 12
V gene: TRBV5-6
CDR3 protein: CASSLLSGEQYF
CDR3 DNA: TGTGCCAGCAGCCTCCTATCAGGCGAGCAGTACTTC

D gene: NA
clone size: few
J gene: TRBJ1-1
CDR3 length: 13
V gene: TRBV27
CDR3 protein: CASSLGGGTEAFF
CDR3 DNA: TGTGCCAGCAGTTTAGGGGGAGGGACTGAAGCTTTCTTT

D gene: NA
clone size: NA
J gene: TRBJ2-7
CDR3 length: 15
V gene: TRBV4-3
CDR3 protein: CASSHAQGGLHEQYF
CDR3 DNA: TGCGCCAGCAGCCACGCACAGGGAGGCCTTCACGAGCAGTACTTC

D gene: TRBD2
clone size: NA
J gene: TRBJ2-3
CDR3 length: 15
V gene: TRBV7-2
CDR3 protein: CASSGTSGRGDTQYF
CDR3 DNA: TGTGCCAGCAGCGGAACTAGCGGGAGGGGGGATACGCAGTATTTT

D gene: TRBD2
clone size: few
J gene: TRBJ2-7
CDR3 length: 14
V gene: TRBV13
CDR3 protein: CASSSSGSSYEQYF
CDR3 DNA: TGTGCCAGCAGTTCTAGCGGGTCCTCCTACGAGCAGTACTTC

D gene: NA
clone size: few
J gene: TRBJ1-1
CDR3 length: 14
V gene: TRBV6-5
CDR3 protein: CASSYSDENTEAFF
CDR3 DNA: TGTGCCAGCAGTTACTCGGATGAGAACACTGAAGCTTTCTTT

D gene: TRBD1
clone size: NA
J gene: TRBJ2-1
CDR3 length: 15
V gene: TRBV5-4
CDR3 protein: CASSFSRGRNNEQFF
CDR3 DNA: TGTGCCAGCAGCTTTAGCAGGGGGCGCAACAATGAGCAGTTCTTC

D gene: NA
clone size: NA
J gene: TRBJ1-4
CDR3 length: 15
V gene: TRBV6-5
CDR3 protein: CASTHRGAANEKLFF
CDR3 DNA: TGTGCCAGCACCCATCGGGGCGCGGCTAATGAAAAACTGTTTTTT

D gene: TRBD2
clone size: NA
J gene: TRBJ2-1
CDR3 length: 15
V gene: TRBV6-4
CDR3 protein: CASSETSGDQDEQFF
CDR3 DNA: TGTGCCAGCAGTGAAACTAGCGGGGACCAGGATGAGCAGTTCTTC

D gene: NA
clone size: NA
J gene: TRBJ2-1
CDR3 length: 16
V gene: TRBV19
CDR3 protein: CASSIALGQFGNEQFF
CDR3 DNA: TGTGCCAGTAGTATAGCCCTTGGTCAGTTTGGTAATGAGCAGTTCTTC

D gene: NA
clone size: NA
J gene: TRBJ2-6
CDR3 length: 15
V gene: TRBV4-3
CDR3 protein: CASSQERVGANVLTF
CDR3 DNA: TGCGCCAGCAGCCAAGAAAGGGTGGGGGCCAACGTCCTGACTTTC

D gene: TRBD2
clone size: NA
J gene: TRBJ2-5
CDR3 length: 19
V gene: TRBV4-1
CDR3 protein: CASSIRTSGGVHNQETQYF
CDR3 DNA: TGCGCCAGCAGCATCCGGACTAGCGGGGGGGTCCATAACCAAGAGACCCAGTACTTC

D gene: TRBD1
clone size: NA
J gene: TRBJ2-1
CDR3 length: 16
V gene: TRBV29-1
CDR3 protein: CSVIRTGFNSYNEQFF
CDR3 DNA: TGCAGCGTTATCAGGACAGGGTTTAACTCCTACAATGAGCAGTTCTTC

D gene: TRBD1
clone size: NA
J gene: TRBJ2-5
CDR3 length: 14
V gene: TRBV28
CDR3 protein: CASSLGQGWETQYF
CDR3 DNA: TGTGCCAGCAGTCTAGGACAGGGTTGGGAGACCCAGTACTTC

D gene: TRBD1
clone size: NA
J gene: TRBJ2-7
CDR3 length: 16
V gene: TRBV27
CDR3 protein: CASSLLGTGGSYEQYF
CDR3 DNA: TGTGCCAGCAGTTTATTGGGGACAGGGGGCTCCTACGAGCAGTACTTC

D gene: TRBD1
clone size: NA
J gene: TRBJ1-1
CDR3 length: 15
V gene: TRBV6-5
CDR3 protein: CASSYSDRLRTEAFF
CDR3 DNA: TGTGCCAGCAGTTACTCGGACAGGCTTAGGACTGAAGCTTTCTTT

D gene: NA
clone size: NA
J gene: TRBJ2-1
CDR3 length: 17
V gene: TRBV4-1
CDR3 protein: CASSQDLGGTLYNEQFF
CDR3 DNA: TGCGCCAGCAGCCAAGATCTGGGCGGGACCCTCTACAATGAGCAGTTCTTC

D gene: NA
clone size: NA
J gene: TRBJ1-1
CDR3 length: 15
V gene: TRBV9
CDR3 protein: CASSAGEILNTEAFF
CDR3 DNA: TGTGCCAGCAGCGCCGGGGAGATTTTGAACACTGAAGCTTTCTTT

D gene: TRBD2
clone size: few
J gene: TRBJ2-3
CDR3 length: 15
V gene: TRBV10-2
CDR3 protein: CASSEIGLAGDTQYF
CDR3 DNA: TGCGCCAGCAGTGAGATAGGACTAGCGGGCGATACGCAGTATTTT

D gene: TRBD1
clone size: NA
J gene: TRBJ2-7
CDR3 length: 16
V gene: TRBV5-8
CDR3 protein: CASSATGSGGSYEQYF
CDR3 DNA: TGTGCCAGCAGCGCGACGGGCTCAGGGGGCTCCTACGAGCAGTACTTC

D gene: TRBD1
clone size: NA
J gene: TRBJ2-3
CDR3 length: 16
V gene: TRBV6-5
CDR3 protein: CASSSTTGDGTDTQYF
CDR3 DNA: TGTGCCAGCAGTTCCACGACAGGGGATGGCACAGATACGCAGTATTTT

D gene: TRBD1
clone size: NA
J gene: TRBJ2-3
CDR3 length: 14
V gene: TRBV28
CDR3 protein: CASSMTGTTDTQYF
CDR3 DNA: TGTGCCAGCAGTATGACAGGGACCACAGATACGCAGTATTTT

D gene: NA
clone size: NA
J gene: TRBJ1-2
CDR3 length: 16
V gene: TRBV6-5
CDR3 protein: CASSYSSDGHRYGYTF
CDR3 DNA: TGTGCCAGCAGTTACTCGAGTGACGGACACCGCTATGGCTACACCTTC

D gene: TRBD1
clone size: NA
J gene: TRBJ1-4
CDR3 length: 14
V gene: TRBV2
CDR3 protein: CASRGTGEYEKLFF
CDR3 DNA: TGTGCCAGCAGGGGGACAGGGGAGTATGAAAAACTGTTTTTT

D gene: TRBD1
clone size: NA
J gene: TRBJ2-7
CDR3 length: 14
V gene: TRBV30
CDR3 protein: CAWSSDRTAYEQYF
CDR3 DNA: TGTGCCTGGAGTTCGGACAGGACAGCTTACGAGCAGTACTTC

D gene: TRBD1
clone size: NA
J gene: TRBJ2-5
CDR3 length: 17
V gene: TRBV28
CDR3 protein: CASSFGDRGGSQETQYF
CDR3 DNA: TGTGCCAGCAGTTTTGGGGACAGGGGTGGGTCACAAGAGACCCAGTACTTC

D gene: NA
clone size: NA
J gene: TRBJ1-1
CDR3 length: 18
V gene: TRBV9
CDR3 protein: CASSVYSSIGGGSTEAFF
CDR3 DNA: TGTGCCAGCAGCGTTTATTCTTCTATAGGGGGAGGAAGCACTGAAGCTTTCTTT

D gene: NA
clone size: NA
J gene: TRBJ2-2
CDR3 length: 21
V gene: TRBV4-3
CDR3 protein: CASSQDLPRWGRRVNTGELFF
CDR3 DNA: TGCGCCAGCAGCCAAGATCTTCCTCGTTGGGGAAGGCGGGTCAACACCGGGGAGCTGTTTTTT

D gene: TRBD1
clone size: once
J gene: TRBJ2-7
CDR3 length: 15
V gene: TRBV28
CDR3 protein: CASSLYRGRNYEQYF
CDR3 DNA: TGTGCCAGCAGTTTATACAGGGGCAGAAACTACGAGCAGTACTTC

D gene: NA
clone size: NA
J gene: TRBJ2-7
CDR3 length: 12
V gene: TRBV28
CDR3 protein: CASSFRGHEQYF
CDR3 DNA: TGTGCCAGCAGTTTCCGGGGTCACGAGCAGTACTTC

D gene: NA
clone size: NA
J gene: TRBJ2-3
CDR3 length: 11
V gene: TRBV14
CDR3 protein: CASSQGESQYF
CDR3 DNA: TGTGCCAGCAGCCAGGGCGAGTCGCAGTATTTT

D gene: TRBD1
clone size: NA
J gene: TRBJ2-7
CDR3 length: 14
V gene: TRBV11-2
CDR3 protein: CASSSWDSSYEQYF
CDR3 DNA: TGTGCCAGCAGCTCCTGGGACAGTTCCTACGAGCAGTACTTC

D gene: NA
clone size: NA
J gene: TRBJ1-1
CDR3 length: 14
V gene: TRBV5-4
CDR3 protein: CASSYDGGQTAAFF
CDR3 DNA: TGTGCCAGCAGCTACGATGGGGGCCAAACCGCAGCTTTCTTT